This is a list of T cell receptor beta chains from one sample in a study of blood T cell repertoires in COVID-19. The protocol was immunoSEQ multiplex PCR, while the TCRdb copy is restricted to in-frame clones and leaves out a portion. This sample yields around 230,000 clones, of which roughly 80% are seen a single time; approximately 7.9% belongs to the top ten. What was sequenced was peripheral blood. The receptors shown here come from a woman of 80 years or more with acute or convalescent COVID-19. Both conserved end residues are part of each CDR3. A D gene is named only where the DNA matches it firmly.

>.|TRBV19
CASSTRTDEQYF
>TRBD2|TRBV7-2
CASSSPGLAVYNEQFF
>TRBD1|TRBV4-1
CASSQDVNRGIYELFF
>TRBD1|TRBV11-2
CASSLSQGAPVTGELFF
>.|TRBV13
CASSLAEGKIAGELFF
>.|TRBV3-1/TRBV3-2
CASSQDQPGLPGDTQYF
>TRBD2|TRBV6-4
CASSAGLAGDSYEQYF
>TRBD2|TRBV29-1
CSGKREGTDTQYF
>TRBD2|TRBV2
CASSRRGGADTQYF
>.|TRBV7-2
CASRSSRGGGGYTF
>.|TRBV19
CASRGGVNQPQHF
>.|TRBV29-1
CSVPSGNTIYF
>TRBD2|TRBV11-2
CASSELAGSTDTQYF
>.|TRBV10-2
CASSEATGFRDGYTF
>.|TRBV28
CASDAFPNTGELFF
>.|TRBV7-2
CASSQMEGNTIYF
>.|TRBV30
CACAGPRSGETQYF
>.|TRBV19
CASSQTRGRDTSPLREQYF
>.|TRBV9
CASSEGHPNQPQHF
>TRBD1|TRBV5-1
CASSSDRGLSGNTIYF
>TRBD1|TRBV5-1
CASSPTGQYNSPLHF
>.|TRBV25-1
CASSGTDFYGYTF
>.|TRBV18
CASSLQGPGVTGELFF
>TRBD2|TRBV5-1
CASSLWGSGDNEQFF
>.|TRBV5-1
CASSLDRVAEKLFF
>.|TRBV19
CASSLDSRGYGYTF
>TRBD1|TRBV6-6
CASRTGDTGELFF
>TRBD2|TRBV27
CASSLTSGRGEQFF
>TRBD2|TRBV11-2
CASSLVSTSGILETQYF
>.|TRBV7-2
CASSLVQGNTQYF
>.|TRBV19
CASGLGTRSSTDTQYF
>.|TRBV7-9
CASSPLGDQNEKLFF
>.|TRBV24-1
CATSDGAGTEAFF
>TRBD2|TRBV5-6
CASSLARELAGLYEQYF
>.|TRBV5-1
CASAPSPENTEAFF
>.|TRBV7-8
CASSLALAKNIQYF
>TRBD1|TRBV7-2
CASSVGGDRAYGYTF
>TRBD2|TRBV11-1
CASSLATSGATDTQYF
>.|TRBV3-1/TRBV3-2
CASSRIEGEQYF
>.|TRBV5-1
CASSLVSGRQDYYSGNTIYF